Below are 15 T cell receptor beta chains sequenced from a single sample in a study of blood T cell repertoires in COVID-19. Assay: immunoSEQ multiplex PCR; the TCRdb copy retains only in-frame clones and omits some. The repertoire holds a few hundred thousand clones, with roughly 80% as singletons. The sample was PBMCs or T cells enriched from blood (not recorded which). Source of these receptors: a man aged 40-49 years who had been exposed to COVID-19.

The rearrangement joins TRBV30 to TRBJ1-4; 12 nucleotides agree with TRBD1. V shed 5 bases, J shed 7 bases, and the junction held 11 bases outside the gene matches. CDR3 length: 16 amino acids. CDR1 and CDR2 from the germline V gene are GTSNPN and SVGIG (reference sequence). CDR3 sequence reads: CAWGTGGLSLGEKLFF. CDR3 coding DNA: TGTGCCTGGGGGACAGGGGGCCTGTCGTTGGGTGAAAAACTGTTTTTT.

The chain joins TRBV11-3 to TRBJ1-1, with TRBD1 matching 7 bases. V lost 3 bases and J lost 3; bases outside the gene matches: 4. The V gene's germline CDR1 is SGHNT and CDR2 YENEEA. The CDR3 is 14 amino acids. This CDR3 is CASSLGQIDTEAFF. CDR3 nucleotides: TGTGCCAGCAGCTTGGGACAGATTGACACTGAAGCTTTCTTT.

V and J are TRBV7-3 and TRBJ2-3; 11 bases are a match to TRBD2. Germline V gene sequence: CDR1 SGHTA, CDR2 FQGTGA. Unmatched junction bases numbered 4, after V lost 5 bases and J lost 6 bases. CDR3 length: 14 amino acids. The CDR3 reads CASSIAGGQDTQYF. The CDR3 bases are TGTGCCAGCAGCATAGCGGGAGGGCAGGATACGCAGTATTTT.

The genes are TRBV9 and TRBJ2-1, with 8 bases lining up with TRBD2. Trimming cost V 4 bases and J 7 bases; bases outside gene matches: 10. CDR3 length: 15 amino acids. Germline-derived CDR1 and CDR2 are SGDLS and YYNGEE. CDR3 bases: TGTGCCAGCAGCACACGAGCGGGAGCTGGTAATGAGCAGTTCTTC. Its translation is CASSTRAGAGNEQFF.

CDR3 amino acids: CASNLEPRVYGYTF. DNA for the CDR3: TGTGCCAGCAATTTAGAACCCCGAGTCTATGGCTACACCTTC. V is TRBV2 and J is TRBJ1-2; D not certain. With 7 bases removed from V and 4 bases from J, the gap between germline ends came to 16 bases. CDR1 and CDR2 (germline): SNHLY, FYNNEI. There are 14 residues in the CDR3.

The CDR3 bases are TGTGCCAGCAGTTACCTCCGGGACAGGTATTATGGCTACACCTTC. The encoded protein is CASSYLRDRYYGYTF. The chain combines TRBV27 with TRBJ1-2, with 8 bases identical to TRBD1. This CDR3 region has 15 residues. The ends lost 4 bases at V and 5 bases at J; junction bases unmatched: 9. Germline values: CDR1 MNHEY, CDR2 SMNVEV (reference sequence).

With respect to this clone: Other DNA sequences in the same sample also yield this CDR3. The J gene is TRBJ1-6, the V gene TRBV18, with D possibly being TRBD1 (6 bases). CDR1 is KGHSH, CDR2 LQKENI, per germline. The CDR3 contains 15 residues. V was clipped by 2 bases and J by 7 bases, with 12 bases between them. The CDR3 sequence is CASSPMGQGNSPLHF. The CDR3 DNA follows: TGTGCCAGCTCACCAATGGGGCAGGGGAATTCACCCCTCCACTTT.

This chain links TRBV30 with TRBJ1-4; maybe TRBD1 (5 bases). This CDR3 spans 16 amino acids. Germline CDR1 and CDR2: GTSNPN and SVGIG (reference sequence). V was cut by 3 bases and J by 8 bases, with 22 bases left in between. CDR3 nucleotide sequence: TGTGCCTGGAGCCCAGCCGGGATGGGGGGAATCGAAAAACTGTTTTTT. It codes for CAWSPAGMGGIEKLFF.

The chain employs TRBV5-6 and TRBJ2-7, with D maybe TRBD2 (6 bases). V was cut by 3 bases and J by 7 bases, with 23 bases left in between. CDR3 length: 16 amino acids. Looked up from germline, CDR1 is SGHDT and CDR2 is YYEEEE. In DNA form, the CDR3 reads TGTGCCAGCAGCTGGCCCAGGGACTCCCTGACGGGGGAGCAGTACTTC. This codes for CASSWPRDSLTGEQYF.

The rearrangement links TRBV18 to TRBJ2-5; D remains unclear. Germline CDR1 is KGHSH and CDR2 is LQKENI. Between the trimmed V and J ends, which lost 5 bases and 2 bases, there was a span of 6 bases. The CDR3 spans 12 residues. The CDR3 sequence: CASSVKQETQYF. The CDR3 DNA sequence: TGTGCCAGCTCAGTCAAACAAGAGACCCAGTACTTC.

The chain links TRBV3-1 (or the pseudogene TRBV3-2) to TRBJ1-4, with D unclear. Trimming took 4 bases from V and 6 from J, leaving 15 bases between them. Germline values: CDR1 LGHDT, CDR2 YNNKEL (reference sequence). The CDR3 runs to 15 residues. CDR3 bases: TGTGCCAGCAGCCGTTCTCGGGTGGTAGATGAAAAACTGTTTTTT. This gives the protein CASSRSRVVDEKLFF.

The chain couples TRBV12-3 or TRBV12-4 to TRBJ2-7; TRBD2 matches 7 bases. CDR3 size: 13 residues. V trimming: 6 bases; J trimming: 6 bases; junction bases outside the gene matches: 8. The DNA for the CDR3 is TGTGCCAGCAGCTGGTGGTGGGGGGGCGAGCAGTACTTC. It encodes CASSWWWGGEQYF.

This clone was seen ten or more times. The chain recombines TRBV10-3 with TRBJ2-1, with 8 bases fitting TRBD2. The CDR3 is made up of 15 amino acids. With V trimmed by 2 bases and J by 6 bases, 6 bases remained unmatched. Germline V CDR1 and CDR2: ENHRY, SYGVKD. The CDR3 is CAISEGGTRLNEQFF. CDR3 coding DNA: TGTGCCATCAGTGAGGGAGGGACTAGGCTCAATGAGCAGTTCTTC.

This clone came up a few times. The J gene is TRBJ1-1, the V gene TRBV10-1, with TRBD1 matching 9 bases. The J segment lost 4 bases and the V segment lost 4 bases, leaving 4 bases of the junction unmatched. Germline V gives CDR1 WNHNN, CDR2 SYGVQD (reference sequence). CDR3 size: 14 residues. CDR3 loop: CASSGTQGATEAFF. DNA for the CDR3: TGCGCCAGCAGTGGGACACAGGGGGCCACTGAAGCTTTCTTT.

The chain combines TRBV19 with TRBJ2-5, with 12 bases identical to TRBD1. The CDR3 covers 16 residues. CDR1 is LNHDA and CDR2 is SQIVND in the germline V gene (reference sequence). J lost 4 bases, V lost 5 bases, and 8 bases had no gene match. CDR3 coding DNA: TGTGCCAGTAGTTTCCCCGGGACAGGGGGCCGAGAGACCCAGTACTTC. It translates to CASSFPGTGGRETQYF.